This T cell receptor beta chain was identified during a study of OX40 agonist ivuxolimab in advanced cancers. TCRdb keeps only in-frame clones here, not all; method: immunoSEQ multiplex PCR. The repertoire holds about 50,000 clones, with about nine tenths as singletons. Study-wide results and caveats: Some of the nonresponding patients also showed low levels of normalized T-cell clonal expansion.

On this clone itself: Its target is unknown.

The material was CD4+ or CD8+ T cells sorted from blood, obtained in a trial of the OX40 agonist ivuxolimab. The TCR sequence derives from an adult with an advanced solid tumor such as melanoma, head and neck, liver or kidney cancer.

The CDR3 DNA is TGTGCCACCAGCCATGGAGGGGGACAGTCTTATGGCTACACCTTC. It is translated as CATSHGGGQSYGYTF. This chain connects TRBV15 to TRBJ1-2, with 7 bases lining up with TRBD1. The germline V gene has CDR1 LNHNV and CDR2 YYDKDF (reference sequence). This CDR3 spans 15 amino acids. Trimming took 5 bases from V and 5 from J; bases not matched to a gene: 11.